This T cell receptor (beta chain) is drawn from a study of blood T cell repertoires in COVID-19. Study background: The study drew acute and convalescent COVID-19 samples from the United States, Italy and Spain. From T cells, B-cell-depleted T cells, or PBMCs came the material, which was cDNA or gDNA.

In the original workflow: Reference gene primer amplification gave nucleated cell count estimates. Data came from immunoSEQ multiplex PCR; TCRdb stores just in-frame clones and leaves some out. That table gives V, J and clone size, and the DNA gave D and trimming. The profile covers 110,000 or so clones, with 80% to 90% appearing a single time and approximately 8% taken by the ten largest. CDR3 size: 13 residues. Germline trimming cut 0 bases from V and 8 bases from J; bases unmatched to any gene: 2. The germline gives CDR1 SGHRS, CDR2 YFSETQ. Sequencing was carried out using peripheral blood. The sequence was collected from a man aged 70 or older who had recovered from COVID-19. This chain connects TRBV5-1 to TRBJ2-7; 10 bases fit TRBD1. Here the CDR3 reads CASSLGQGAQQYF. CDR3 coding DNA: TGCGCCAGCAGCTTGGGACAGGGGGCCCAGCAGTACTTC.